Included here is one T cell receptor (beta chain) sequence, with context. CDR1 is LGHNA and CDR2 is YSLEER in the germline V gene. V was pared by 1 base and J by 3 bases, with 6 bases between. CDR3 length: 13 amino acids. The assay was immunoSEQ multiplex PCR, and TCRdb's table has in-frame clones only and misses some. The table shows some 6,600 clones, with about 85% occurring only once. The data are from a study of chemoradiotherapy in HPV16-positive cancers. The receptor was derived from a human donor with HPV-associated anogenital cancer. This chain connects TRBV4-3 to TRBJ1-1; no firm D call. Sequenced here: tumor tissue, sampled from a patient who underwent chemoradiotherapy. For the CDR3, the DNA is TGCGCCAGCAGCCAAGGGCTTCACACTGAAGCTTTCTTT. Its protein product is CASSQGLHTEAFF.